The TCR beta chain under discussion was sequenced for a study of neurological immune-mediated disorders. Points on this clonotype: One junction end disagrees with the germline gene, perhaps due to a read error.

The CDR3 loop spans 15 amino acids. TCRdb processed the 5' RACE reads anew with MiXCR; each CDR3 protein has one entry. The data contain about 66,000 distinct CDR3 sequences, 4.5% to 5.5% of them seen just once; the ten biggest clones take up 6.5% to 7.5%. Material for sequencing was PBMCs. The sequence was collected from a man under 40 with multiple sclerosis. The chain has TRBV12-3 or TRBV12-4 and TRBJ1-2; 10 bases align to TRBD1. The CDR3 is CANSPMGQGNYGYTF. The CDR3 DNA follows: TGTGCCAACAGTCCAATGGGACAGGGGAACTATGGCTACACCTTC.